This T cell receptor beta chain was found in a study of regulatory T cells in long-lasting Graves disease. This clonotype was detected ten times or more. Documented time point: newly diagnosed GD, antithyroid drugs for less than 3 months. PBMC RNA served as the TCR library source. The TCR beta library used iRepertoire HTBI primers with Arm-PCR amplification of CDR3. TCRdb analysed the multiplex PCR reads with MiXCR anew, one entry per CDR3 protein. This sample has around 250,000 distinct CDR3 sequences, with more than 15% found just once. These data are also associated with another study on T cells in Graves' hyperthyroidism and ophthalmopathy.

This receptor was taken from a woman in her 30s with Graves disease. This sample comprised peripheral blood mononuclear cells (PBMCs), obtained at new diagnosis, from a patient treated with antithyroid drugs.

The CDR3 region has the DNA TGCGCCAGCAGCTCGGGACACCCACAGTCCTCTAACTATGGCTACACCTTC. This translates into CASSSGHPQSSNYGYTF. V usage is TRBV5-1 and J usage is TRBJ1-2; possible D gene TRBD1, 6 bases. CDR1 and CDR2 (germline): SGHRS, YFSETQ. The CDR3 length is 17 residues. V dropped 3 bases and J dropped 0 bases, with 18 bases sitting between them.